This T cell receptor beta chain stems from a study of blood T cell repertoires in COVID-19. Study-level background: The United States, Italy and Spain supplied acute and convalescent COVID-19 samples. From T cells, B-cell-depleted T cells, or PBMCs came the material, which was cDNA or gDNA.

Source study methods: Estimated nucleated cell counts came from reference gene primer amplification. Clones were sequenced by immunoSEQ multiplex PCR, and TCRdb holds only the in-frame ones, with some missing. V and J calls and clone size come straight from that table; D and trimming were deduced from the DNA. The table shows approximately 110,000 clones, with around 76% occurring only once. The CDR3 is 13 residues long. Trimming pared 7 bases from V and 3 bases from J, leaving 11 bases between. Germline loops: CDR1 MNHNY, CDR2 SVGAGI (reference sequence). The receptor was isolated from a woman in her 70s with acute or convalescent COVID-19. V usage is TRBV6-6 and J usage is TRBJ2-3, with a possible D match to TRBD1 (6 bases). Sequencing input: peripheral blood. The CDR3 here is CASTSRGTDTQYF. CDR3 DNA: TGTGCCAGCACCTCGAGGGGGACAGATACGCAGTATTTT.